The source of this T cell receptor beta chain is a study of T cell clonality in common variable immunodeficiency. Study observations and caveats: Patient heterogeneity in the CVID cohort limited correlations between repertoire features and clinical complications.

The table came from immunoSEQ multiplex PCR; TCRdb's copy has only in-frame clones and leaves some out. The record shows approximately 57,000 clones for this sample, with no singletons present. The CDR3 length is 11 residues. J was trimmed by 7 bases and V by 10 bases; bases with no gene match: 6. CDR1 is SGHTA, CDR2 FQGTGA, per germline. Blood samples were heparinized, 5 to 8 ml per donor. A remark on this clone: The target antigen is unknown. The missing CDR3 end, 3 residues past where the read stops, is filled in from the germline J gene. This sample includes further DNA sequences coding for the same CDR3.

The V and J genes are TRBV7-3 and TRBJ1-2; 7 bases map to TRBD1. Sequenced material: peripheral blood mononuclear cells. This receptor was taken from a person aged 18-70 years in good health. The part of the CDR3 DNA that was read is TGTGCCACCGAGGGGGCTGGTGGC. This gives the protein CATEGAGG. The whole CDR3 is CATEGAGGYTF.